Following are 27 T cell receptor beta chains from one sample sequenced in a study of cytomegalovirus exposure and HLA in healthy donors. PCR used 60 Vbeta primers and 13 Jbeta primers. TCRdb's table, derived via immunoSEQ multiplex PCR, lists solely in-frame clones and lacks some. The profile shows about 140,000 clones, 73% of them singletons. What was sequenced was PBMCs. The receptor set was obtained from a woman between 40 and 50 years old in good health and CMV-seronegative.

The chain employs TRBV9 and TRBJ1-1; D possibly corresponds to TRBD1 (5 bases). Between the trimmed V and J ends, which lost 4 bases and 3 bases, there was a span of 16 bases. The CDR3 is 15 residues long. Germline V gives CDR1 SGDLS, CDR2 YYNGEE. This CDR3 is CASSPVSIGDTEAFF. The CDR3 DNA is TGTGCCAGCAGCCCCGTCAGTATAGGGGACACTGAAGCTTTCTTT.

J is TRBJ1-2 and V is TRBV7-9, with TRBD1 as a possible D gene (5 bases). Between the trimmed V and J ends, which lost 1 base and 3 bases, there was a span of 9 bases. The CDR3 is 14 residues long. In germline, CDR1 is SEHNR, CDR2 FQNEAQ (reference sequence). In DNA form, the CDR3 reads TGTGCCAGCAGCTTAGTTCAGGGTGACTATGGCTACACCTTC. It translates to CASSLVQGDYGYTF.

The chain recombines TRBV27 with TRBJ1-3; TRBD1 matches 8 bases. J gave up 3 bases and V 4 bases, and 8 bases lay outside the gene matches. The CDR3 spans 16 residues. Looked up from germline, CDR1 is MNHEY and CDR2 is SMNVEV (reference sequence). CDR3: CASSSGTGGGGNTIYF. In DNA form, the CDR3 reads TGTGCCAGCAGTTCCGGAACAGGGGGGGGTGGAAACACCATATATTTT.

The chain's CDR3 is CASSLVSGTSGNTIYF. The CDR3 nucleotides read TGTGCCAGCAGCTTAGTTAGCGGGACCTCTGGAAACACCATATATTTT. The rearrangement uses TRBV7-8 and TRBJ1-3; perhaps TRBD1 as D (5 bases). The CDR3 covers 16 residues. Trimming took 1 base from V and 0 from J, leaving 10 bases between them. Germline CDR1 and CDR2: SGHVS and FQNEAQ.

The genes are TRBV5-1 and TRBJ2-1, with 9 positions matching TRBD1. CDR1 is SGHRS, CDR2 YFSETQ, per germline. The J segment lost 8 bases and the V segment lost 2 bases, leaving 5 bases of the junction unmatched. CDR3 length: 14 residues. The chain's CDR3 is CASSLGDRAHEQFF. In DNA form, the CDR3 reads TGCGCCAGCAGCTTAGGGGACAGGGCGCATGAGCAGTTCTTC.

The CDR3 sequence is CATQGSMDTEAFF. The CDR3 DNA sequence: TGTGCCACCCAGGGTTCAATGGACACTGAAGCTTTCTTT. The rearrangement uses TRBV10-3 and TRBJ1-1; TRBD1 might be the D (5 bases). CDR3 length: 13 residues. In germline, CDR1 is ENHRY, CDR2 SYGVKD. Trimming removed 10 bases from V and 3 bases from J, with 15 bases in between.

This rearrangement joins TRBV13 to TRBJ2-1; TRBD1 aligns across 8 bases. From germline, CDR1 is PRHDT and CDR2 FYEKMQ (reference sequence). The CDR3 runs 18 residues. Trimming removed 4 bases from V and 5 bases from J; junction bases left unmatched: 16. CDR3 nucleotide sequence: TGTGCCAGCAGCTCAAACAGGGTCTCAGGGGGCTGGGACAATGAGCAGTTCTTC. Protein: CASSSNRVSGGWDNEQFF.

The J gene is TRBJ1-1, the V gene TRBV18; TRBD1 is a possible D gene (5 bases). Germline V CDR1 and CDR2: KGHSH, LQKENI. This CDR3 region has 12 residues. The V end was cut by 5 bases, the J end by 5 bases, with 9 bases between. The CDR3 region has the DNA TGTGCCAGCTCAAACCGGGGGACTGAAGCTTTCTTT. Translating gives CASSNRGTEAFF.

The V call is TRBV7-8, the J call TRBJ1-1; the match to TRBD1 covers 10 bases. V lost 1 base, J lost 7 bases, and 9 bases stayed unmatched. CDR3 size: 16 residues. The germline gives CDR1 SGHVS, CDR2 FQNEAQ. This chain's CDR3 is CASSLGPRTGGNEAFF. For the CDR3, the DNA is TGTGCCAGCAGCTTAGGGCCTCGGACAGGGGGAAATGAAGCTTTCTTT.

In its sample, this clone was seen once. This chain connects TRBV9 to TRBJ2-7, with a possible D match to TRBD2 (5 bases). The V gene's germline CDR1 is SGDLS and CDR2 YYNGEE. V lost 0 bases to trimming and J lost 2 bases, with 9 bases between them. CDR3 size: 14 residues. CDR3: CASSVDPRAYEQYF. CDR3 DNA: TGTGCCAGCAGCGTAGATCCGAGGGCCTACGAGCAGTACTTC.

The gene calls are TRBV9 and TRBJ2-2; 7 bases are a match to TRBD2. V shed 4 bases and J 4 bases; nucleotides not matched to a gene: 10. The CDR3 runs 16 residues. Germline values: CDR1 SGDLS, CDR2 YYNGEE. DNA of the CDR3: TGTGCCAGCAGCCCTCCTAGTCGGGAGGTCACCGGGGAGCTGTTTTTT. Its protein is CASSPPSREVTGELFF.

The chain is built from TRBV10-3 and TRBJ2-3, with 8 bases lining up with TRBD1. Per the germline V gene, CDR1 is ENHRY and CDR2 is SYGVKD. CDR3 length: 16 amino acids. J gave up 4 bases and V 5 bases, and 11 bases lay outside the gene matches. In DNA, the CDR3 is TGTGCCATCAGTCTCTCAGGGGACAGGAACCCAGATACGCAGTATTTT. This encodes CAISLSGDRNPDTQYF.

The V gene is TRBV2, the J gene TRBJ1-1; TRBD1 might be the D (6 bases). The germline gives CDR1 SNHLY, CDR2 FYNNEI. With 6 bases removed from V and 3 bases from J, the gap between germline ends came to 14 bases. The CDR3 spans 14 residues. CDR3 in amino acids: CASSARGFDTEAFF. The CDR3 DNA is TGTGCCAGCAGCGCCAGGGGTTTCGACACTGAAGCTTTCTTT.

The J gene is TRBJ2-7, the V gene TRBV13; D may be TRBD1 (6 bases). The CDR3 has 13 amino acids. Trimming cost V 3 bases and J 1 base, with 7 bases left between them. In germline, CDR1 is PRHDT, CDR2 FYEKMQ (reference sequence). CDR3 bases: TGTGCCAGCAGCTTCGGACAGTCCTACGAGCAGTACGTC. It translates to CASSFGQSYEQYV.

This clone was recorded a few times. The chain is built from TRBV6-6 and TRBJ2-7; 8 nucleotides line up with TRBD1. The CDR3 runs to 14 residues. CDR1 and CDR2 (germline): MNHNY, SVGAGI (reference sequence). V lost 6 bases, J lost 1 base, and 5 bases stayed unmatched. The CDR3 DNA reads TGTGCCAGCAGACGGACAGGGCGATCCTACGAGCAGTACTTC. Protein: CASRRTGRSYEQYF.

This sequence joins TRBV9 and TRBJ1-2; tentative D call: TRBD1 (5 bases). Trimming took off 4 bases at V and 2 bases at J, with 15 bases between the two ends. The CDR3 totals 15 residues. CDR1 is SGDLS, CDR2 YYNGEE, per germline. CDR3 nucleotides: TGTGCCAGCAGCATACTCCCGGGGGGGAACTATGGCTACACCTTC. This encodes CASSILPGGNYGYTF. Variable domain in full (rest from reference TRBV9 and TRBJ1-2): DSGVTQTPKHLITATGQRVTLRCSPRSGDLSVYWYQQSLDQGLQFLIQYYNGEERAKGNILERFSAQQFPDLHSELNLSSLELGDSALYFCASSILPGGNYGYTFGSGTRLTVV.

Only one count was recorded for this clone. The V and J genes are TRBV28 and TRBJ1-5; D unclear. CDR1 MDHEN and CDR2 SYDVKM come from the germline V gene. V lost 5 bases and J 3 bases, leaving 14 bases between the germline ends. The CDR3 runs 15 residues. The CDR3 bases are TGTGCCAGCAGTCCCCTGAGAGGAGACAATCAGCCCCAGCATTTT. Protein: CASSPLRGDNQPQHF.

J is TRBJ1-1 and V is TRBV28, with unresolved D. The CDR3 loop spans 13 amino acids. In germline, CDR1 is MDHEN, CDR2 SYDVKM. V was clipped by 7 bases and J by 2 bases, with 11 bases between them. This chain's CDR3 is CASTPGLNTEAFF. In DNA, the CDR3 is TGTGCCAGCACCCCAGGACTCAACACTGAAGCTTTCTTT.

The chain is built from TRBV28 and TRBJ2-5; TRBD1 is a possible D gene (5 bases). CDR1 is MDHEN, CDR2 SYDVKM, per germline. CDR3 length: 14 amino acids. The germline V and J ends were trimmed by 6 bases and 0 bases, with 11 bases remaining between them. CDR3 DNA: TGTGCCAGCAGCTGGACAAATGACCAAGAGACCCAGTACTTC. Its translation is CASSWTNDQETQYF. The full variable domain, completed using reference TRBV28 and TRBJ2-5, is DVKVTQSSRYLVKRTGEKVFLECVQDMDHENMFWYRQDPGLGLRLIYFSYDVKMKEKGDIPEGYSVSREKKERFSLILESASTNQTSMYLCASSWTNDQETQYFGPGTRLLVL.

This sequence joins TRBV28 and TRBJ1-1; TRBD1 is a possible D gene (5 bases). Germline-derived CDR1 and CDR2 are MDHEN and SYDVKM. V shed 8 bases and J shed 9 bases, with 13 bases lying between them. The CDR3 is 11 residues long. CDR3 sequence reads: CASGGEGQAFF. CDR3 sequence (DNA): TGTGCCAGCGGGGGGGAGGGCCAAGCTTTCTTT.

This rearrangement joins TRBV10-1 to TRBJ2-5, with 7 bases that match TRBD1. J gave up 5 bases and V 7 bases, and 16 bases lay outside the gene matches. Germline values: CDR1 WNHNN, CDR2 SYGVQD (reference sequence). This CDR3 has 16 amino acids. For the CDR3, the DNA is TGCGCCAGCAACACCATGCCCCCAACAGGGGAGGAGACCCAGTACTTC. Protein: CASNTMPPTGEETQYF.

The chain combines TRBV10-3 with TRBJ1-3; 8 bases align to TRBD1. There are 15 residues in the CDR3. J gave up 4 bases and V 2 bases, and 4 bases lay outside the gene matches. Germline V CDR1 and CDR2: ENHRY, SYGVKD. For the CDR3, the DNA is TGTGCCATCAGTGAGGGGGACAGGTCAGGAAACACCATATATTTT. This encodes CAISEGDRSGNTIYF.

This clone was recorded a few times. V and J are TRBV4-3 and TRBJ1-1; 7 bases map to TRBD1. This CDR3 is built from 15 residues. The J segment lost 4 bases and the V segment lost 1 base, leaving 6 bases of the junction unmatched. The germline V gene has CDR1 LGHNA and CDR2 YSLEER. The CDR3 coding sequence is TGCGCCAGCAGCCAAGTTTCGACAGGGACCACTGAAGCTTTCTTT. Its translation is CASSQVSTGTTEAFF.

V is TRBV5-1 and J is TRBJ1-2; D ambiguous. Between the trimmed V and J ends, which lost 2 bases and 4 bases, there was a span of 15 bases. Germline-derived CDR1 and CDR2 are SGHRS and YFSETQ. This CDR3 is built from 15 residues. The CDR3 loop reads CASSLSPGGRYGYTF. The DNA of the CDR3 is TGCGCCAGCAGCTTAAGTCCCGGTGGGCGCTATGGCTACACCTTC.

V is TRBV5-1 and J is TRBJ1-5; unclear D gene. The V end was cut by 4 bases, the J end by 4 bases, with 12 bases between. The CDR3 has 14 amino acids. Germline CDR1 SGHRS, CDR2 YFSETQ. The CDR3 here is CASSPTSGNQPQHF. In nucleotides, the CDR3 is TGCGCCAGCAGCCCTACTTCAGGAAATCAGCCCCAGCATTTT. Using reference TRBV5-1 and TRBJ1-5 for the parts outside the CDR3, the full variable domain is KAGVTQTPRYLIKTRGQQVTLSCSPISGHRSVSWYQQTPGQGLQFLFEYFSETQRNKGNFPGRFSGRQFSNSRSEMNVSTLELGDSALYLCASSPTSGNQPQHFGDGTRLSIL.

The CDR3: CASSDVQGSSYNEQFF. The CDR3 bases are TGTGCCAGCAGTGATGTACAGGGCAGCTCCTACAATGAGCAGTTCTTC. V and J are TRBV2 and TRBJ2-1, with TRBD1 as a possible D gene (6 bases). V dropped 3 bases and J dropped 0 bases, with 12 bases sitting between them. Germline-derived CDR1 and CDR2 are SNHLY and FYNNEI. This CDR3 has 16 residues.

The chain links TRBV15 to TRBJ2-4; 7 bases fit TRBD2. V gave up 1 base and J gave up 10 bases; unmatched junction bases: 1. CDR1 and CDR2 (germline): LNHNV, YYDKDF (reference sequence). CDR3 length equals 12 residues. DNA for the CDR3: TGTGCCACCAGCAGAGCGGGGGGAATTCAGTACTTC. Translating it yields CATSRAGGIQYF. Using reference TRBV15 and TRBJ2-4 for the parts outside the CDR3, the full variable domain is DAMVIQNPRYQVTQFGKPVTLSCSQTLNHNVMYWYQQKSSQAPKLLFHYYDKDFNNEADTPDNFQSRRPNTSFCFLDIRSPGLGDTAMYLCATSRAGGIQYFGAGTRLSVL.